The 9 T cell receptor beta chains presented below share a single source sample, sequenced in a study of blood T cell repertoires in COVID-19. Here immunoSEQ multiplex PCR was the method, and the copy in TCRdb shows in-frame clones only, minus some. The sample lists more than 150,000 clones, about 80% seen once, with 10% to 15% in the top ten. Sample: peripheral blood. The receptors derive from a man aged 65 to 85 who had recovered from COVID-19.

This clone was seen a few times. This rearrangement joins TRBV5-6 to TRBJ1-1, with a tentative D call TRBD1 (6 bases). V dropped 0 bases and J dropped 7 bases, with 10 bases sitting between them. Germline-derived CDR1 and CDR2 are SGHDT and YYEEEE. The CDR3 is made up of 13 amino acids. As DNA, the CDR3 is TGTGCCAGCAGCTTGGACAGGGTGGATGAAGCTTTCTTT. Translating gives CASSLDRVDEAFF. The whole variable domain, remainder taken from reference TRBV5-6 and TRBJ1-1, is DAGVTQSPTHLIKTRGQQVTLRCSPKSGHDTVSWYQQALGQGPQFIFQYYEEEERQRGNFPDRFSGHQFPNYSSELNVNALLLGDSALYLCASSLDRVDEAFFGQGTRLTVV.

The genes are TRBV27 and TRBJ1-6; possible D gene TRBD1, 5 bases. The CDR3 is made up of 15 amino acids. CDR1 is MNHEY, CDR2 SMNVEV, per germline (reference sequence). With 3 bases removed from V and 8 bases from J, the gap between germline ends came to 14 bases. The CDR3 spells CASSFGQGVDSPLHF. CDR3 sequence (DNA): TGTGCCAGCAGTTTCGGTCAGGGCGTCGATTCACCCCTCCACTTT.

The chain is built from TRBV7-2 and TRBJ2-2; TRBD2 might be the D (6 bases). The CDR3 loop spans 14 amino acids. Trimming took 3 bases from V and 2 from J, leaving 7 bases between them. CDR1 SGHTA and CDR2 FQGNSA come from the germline V gene. The CDR3 protein is CASSLTRNTGELFF. Here the CDR3 DNA reads TGTGCCAGCAGCTTGACTAGAAACACCGGGGAGCTGTTTTTT.

The J gene is TRBJ2-5, the V gene TRBV19; a weak D match, TRBD2 (6 bases). Germline-derived CDR1 and CDR2 are LNHDA and SQIVND (reference sequence). Trimming removed 3 bases at V and 5 bases at J, with 13 bases between. This CDR3 contains 14 residues. The CDR3 nucleotides read TGTGCCAGTAGTATTCCCGGGAGTAGTGAGACCCAGTACTTC. Translation: CASSIPGSSETQYF.

The table lists this clone with a count of one. This chain links TRBV11-2 with TRBJ2-7; D is possibly TRBD2 (6 bases). The germline V and J ends were trimmed by 1 base and 3 bases, with 13 bases remaining between them. Germline assignment: CDR1 SGHAT and CDR2 FQNNGV. The CDR3 runs to 15 residues. The CDR3: CASSLAGEVYYEQYF. DNA for the CDR3: TGTGCCAGCAGCTTAGCGGGAGAGGTATACTACGAGCAGTACTTC.

This chain joins TRBV18 and TRBJ2-7; the D gene is possibly TRBD2 (6 bases). Germline V gene data show CDR1 as KGHSH and CDR2 as LQKENI. The CDR3 totals 16 residues. V gave up 6 bases and J gave up 3 bases, with 21 bases separating them. CDR3 sequence reads: CASSPQGVAEIYEQYF. The CDR3 region has the DNA TGTGCCAGCTCGCCCCAAGGGGTAGCGGAGATCTACGAGCAGTACTTC.

The chain joins TRBV7-8 to TRBJ2-1; 12 nucleotides agree with TRBD2. The CDR3 has 19 residues. The germline CDR1 and CDR2 sequences are SGHVS and FQNEAQ. The ends lost 2 bases at V and 0 bases at J; junction bases unmatched: 8. CDR3 sequence reads: CASSLRLAGEIRSYNEQFF. CDR3 nucleotide sequence: TGTGCCAGCAGCTTACGACTAGCGGGAGAAATACGCTCCTACAATGAGCAGTTCTTC.

In this sample, this clone turned up once. As DNA, the CDR3 is TGTGCCATTCTGGCGGGAGGGTCCTACGAGCAGTACTTC. It specifies CAILAGGSYEQYF. The chain recombines TRBV10-3 with TRBJ2-7; 9 bases line up with TRBD2. Germline V CDR1 and CDR2: ENHRY, SYGVKD. The CDR3 contains 13 residues. With V trimmed by 9 bases and J by 1 base, 4 bases remained unmatched.

This clone was observed a few times. The chain links TRBV30 to TRBJ1-5; 9 nucleotides match TRBD1. CDR1 and CDR2 from the germline V gene are GTSNPN and SVGIG (reference sequence). J lost 7 bases, V lost 1 base, and 5 bases had no gene match. The CDR3 extends over 14 amino acids. Here the CDR3 reads CAWSGTGDGQPQHF. CDR3 in DNA: TGTGCCTGGAGTGGGACAGGGGATGGACAGCCCCAGCATTTT.